This T cell receptor beta chain was sequenced in a study of T cell repertoires in cytomegalovirus infection (dated by TCRdb to about 2019). About the full investigation: Peptide stimulations targeted recently identified HLA-C-restricted CMV epitopes, whose presentation resists viral immunomodulation, together with well-studied HLA-B-restricted epitopes. Donor HLA type was relevant to the analysis, because carriage of CMV infection together with the matching HLA type was indicated by public TCR beta signatures.

Results and caveats for the whole study, not just this receptor: In both this cohort and an independent cohort of some 370 donors, the cumulative frequency of public TCR beta family members distinguished carriers of CMV infection plus the relevant HLA type. The ex vivo response was dominated by HLA-C-restricted CMV-specific TCR beta clonotypes, which also provided the single most frequent clonotype in two of eight donors.

The intended sense of this specimen's treatment or condition label: in vitro stimulation with specific CMV peptide epitopes to enrich CMV-specific T cells. The listed sequencing device is Illumina HiSeq 1500. TCRdb reran the public reads through fastp at Q25 and MiXCR, keeping productive beta chains. A single entry per CDR3 protein holds the most common genes and DNA from its merged rows. Present in this sample are roughly 340,000 distinct CDR3 sequences, about 28% of which were seen just once. The ten largest make up 15% to 25% of the sample. Taken from cysteine to phenylalanine, the CDR3 has 16 residues. The CDR3 DNA has 48 bases and is translated from base 1. The junction shows trimming of 1 base on V and 5 bases on J, and the gene matches do not reach 10 bases of it. CDR1 and CDR2 are drawn from the germline V gene: SGHVS, FNYEAQ. Points on this clonotype: The antigen it recognizes is unknown. Base qualities are missing; no much larger clone stands one base away.

This clonotype originated in a human donor in good health (CMV status not recorded). Some clones in this sample may be carry-over from other donors' samples. Rearrangement joined TRBV7-6 to TRBJ2-5, with TRBD1 identical over 7 junction bases. The sequenced sample was cultured PBMCs, obtained from culture after CMV antigen stimulation. The CDR3: CASSLGTGRGWETQYF. In nucleotides, the sequence is TGTGCCAGCAGCTTAGGGACAGGCAGGGGTTGGGAGACCCAGTACTTC.